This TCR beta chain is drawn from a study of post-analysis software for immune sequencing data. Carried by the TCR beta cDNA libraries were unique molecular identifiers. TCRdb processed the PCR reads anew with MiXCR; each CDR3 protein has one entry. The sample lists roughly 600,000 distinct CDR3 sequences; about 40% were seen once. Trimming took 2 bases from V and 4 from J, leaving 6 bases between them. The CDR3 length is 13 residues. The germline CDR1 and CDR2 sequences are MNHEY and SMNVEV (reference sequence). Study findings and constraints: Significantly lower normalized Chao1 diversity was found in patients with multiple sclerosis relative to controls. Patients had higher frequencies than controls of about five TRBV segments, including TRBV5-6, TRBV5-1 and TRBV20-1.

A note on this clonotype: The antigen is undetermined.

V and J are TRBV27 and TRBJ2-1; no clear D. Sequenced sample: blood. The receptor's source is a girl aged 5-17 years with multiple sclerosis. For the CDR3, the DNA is TGTGCCAGCAGTTTAACTAAGTACAATGAGCAGTTCTTC. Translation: CASSLTKYNEQFF.